One sample yielded the 20 T cell receptor beta chains listed below, sequenced in a study of cytomegalovirus exposure and HLA in healthy donors. 60 Vbeta and 13 Jbeta primers were used in PCR. The protocol was immunoSEQ multiplex PCR, while the TCRdb copy is restricted to in-frame clones and leaves out a portion. The sample has around 140,000 clones, 70% seen once. Input material: PBMCs. The origin of the receptors is a woman aged 55-69 years in good health and CMV-seropositive.

This clone was recorded once. The chain uses TRBV27 and TRBJ1-2, with D perhaps TRBD1 (5 bases). Trimming cost V 4 bases and J 3 bases, with 12 bases left between them. This CDR3 has 14 amino acids. Germline V gene sequence: CDR1 MNHEY, CDR2 SMNVEV (reference sequence). The CDR3 DNA reads TGTGCCAGCAGTTCCGCCGGGACTTACTATGGCTACACCTTC. It encodes CASSSAGTYYGYTF.

This clone was seen a few times. The V call is TRBV5-1, the J call TRBJ2-3, with 11 bases aligning to TRBD2. V trimming: 6 bases; J trimming: 2 bases; junction bases outside the gene matches: 5. The CDR3 has 15 amino acids. Germline CDR1 is SGHRS and CDR2 is YFSETQ. The CDR3 bases are TGCGCCAGCAAACTACTAGCGGGGGACACAGATACGCAGTATTTT. This codes for CASKLLAGDTDTQYF.

The chain has TRBV7-9 and TRBJ1-1; 8 nucleotides match TRBD1. The CDR3 loop spans 15 amino acids. Germline V CDR1 and CDR2: SEHNR, FQNEAQ (reference sequence). The junction had 8 bases not matched to a gene; V was cut back by 3 bases and J by 5 bases. The CDR3 loop is CASSFTDREGTEAFF. The CDR3 DNA reads TGTGCCAGCAGCTTCACGGACAGGGAAGGAACTGAAGCTTTCTTT.

The chain joins TRBV7-8 to TRBJ1-4; no clear D gene. Germline CDR1 and CDR2: SGHVS and FQNEAQ. The CDR3 consists of 14 residues. Trimming pared 5 bases from V and 7 bases from J, leaving 14 bases between. The CDR3 nucleotides are TGTGCCAGCAGCCTCTCTAAAGAAGCTGAAAAACTGTTTTTT. Protein product: CASSLSKEAEKLFF.

V usage is TRBV28 and J usage is TRBJ1-2; 9 bases match TRBD1. This CDR3 has 14 amino acids. V dropped 6 bases and J dropped 2; count of bases not matched to a gene: 4. Germline V gene sequence: CDR1 MDHEN, CDR2 SYDVKM. CDR3 region: CASRGTGNNYGYTF. CDR3 nucleotide sequence: TGTGCCAGCAGAGGGACAGGGAACAACTATGGCTACACCTTC.

CDR3 nucleotides: TGCGCCAGCAGCTTGAGGCAGGTTAACACTGAAGCTTTCTTT. It specifies CASSLRQVNTEAFF. The chain has TRBV5-1 and TRBJ1-1; D not certain. Germline V gene sequence: CDR1 SGHRS, CDR2 YFSETQ. The CDR3 is 14 amino acids. Trimming removed 1 base from V and 2 bases from J, with 9 bases in between.

The V and J genes are TRBV7-6 and TRBJ1-5; the match to TRBD1 covers 7 bases. Germline V gives CDR1 SGHVS, CDR2 FNYEAQ. Trimming cost V 2 bases and J 4 bases; bases outside gene matches: 5. CDR3 size: 15 residues. The CDR3 reads CASSLSRGRNQPQHF. The CDR3 coding sequence is TGTGCCAGCAGCTTAAGCAGGGGGAGAAATCAGCCCCAGCATTTT.

The rearrangement links TRBV28 to TRBJ1-4; D is unresolved. The CDR3 runs to 13 residues. CDR1 MDHEN and CDR2 SYDVKM come from the germline V gene. Trimming took 6 bases from V and 3 from J, leaving 8 bases between them. CDR3 sequence: CASSSGANEKLFF. CDR3 nucleotide sequence: TGTGCCAGCAGCTCCGGGGCTAATGAAAAACTGTTTTTT.

The rearrangement uses TRBV6-5 and TRBJ1-2, with TRBD1 as a possible D gene (5 bases). Germline lookup yields CDR1 MNHEY and CDR2 SVGAGI. The V gene lost 7 bases and the J gene lost 7 bases, with 16 bases spanning the gap. This CDR3 comprises 13 residues. CDR3 protein: CASNKRGSGGYTF. For the CDR3, the DNA is TGTGCCAGCAATAAAAGGGGAAGTGGTGGCTACACCTTC.

This clone was detected only a few times. The chain has TRBV18 and TRBJ1-1, with a possible D match to TRBD1 (5 bases). Trimming removed 0 bases at V and 5 bases at J, with 7 bases between. Per the germline V gene, CDR1 is KGHSH and CDR2 is LQKENI. The CDR3 spans 13 residues. CDR3 sequence reads: CASSPPGRTEAFF. CDR3 nucleotide sequence: TGTGCCAGCTCACCACCGGGGCGGACTGAAGCTTTCTTT.

The chain links TRBV2 to TRBJ2-2; 12 bases line up with TRBD2. Germline CDR1 SNHLY, CDR2 FYNNEI. Trimming took 7 bases from V and 6 from J; bases not matched to a gene: 3. The CDR3 has 14 residues. Written as DNA, the CDR3 is TGTGCCAGCAACCTAGCGGGGGGGTCCGGGGAGCTGTTTTTT. It translates to CASNLAGGSGELFF.

This clone was recorded a few times. V and J are TRBV2 and TRBJ2-7; 10 positions match TRBD2. Germline V gene lookup returns CDR1 SNHLY and CDR2 FYNNEI. This CDR3 region has 14 residues. V gave up 8 bases and J gave up 5 bases; unmatched junction bases: 9. For the CDR3, the DNA is TGTGCCAGCCAAAATAGCGGGAGGTGGAACGAGCAGTACTTC. Its translation is CASQNSGRWNEQYF.

This clone has just a few counts. The chain recombines TRBV2 with TRBJ2-2; D is perhaps TRBD1 (5 bases). The CDR3 is 15 amino acids. In germline, CDR1 is SNHLY, CDR2 FYNNEI. V dropped 4 bases and J dropped 1 base, with 10 bases sitting between them. CDR3 sequence (DNA): TGTGCCAGCAGTGGTCAGGGAATGAACACCGGGGAGCTGTTTTTT. This encodes CASSGQGMNTGELFF.

This chain connects TRBV7-8 to TRBJ1-2, with 8 bases matching TRBD1. This CDR3 region has 15 residues. The junction had 4 bases not matched to a gene; V was cut back by 0 bases and J by 4 bases. Germline lookup yields CDR1 SGHVS and CDR2 FQNEAQ. The CDR3 region has the DNA TGTGCCAGCAGCTTAGCACAGGGGGGTCCCTATGGCTACACCTTC. It yields the protein CASSLAQGGPYGYTF.

This clone was recorded only once. This rearrangement joins TRBV28 to TRBJ1-2; TRBD1 matches at 10 bases. CDR3 length equals 15 residues. Looked up from germline, CDR1 is MDHEN and CDR2 is SYDVKM. J lost 6 bases, V lost 5 bases, and 9 bases had no gene match. CDR3 sequence: CASSLPPGQGNGYTF. As DNA, the CDR3 is TGTGCCAGCAGTCTCCCGCCGGGACAGGGGAATGGCTACACCTTC.

To note about this clone: Other DNA sequences in this sample translate to the same CDR3. V and J are TRBV28 and TRBJ1-1, with unresolved D. The germline CDR1 and CDR2 sequences are MDHEN and SYDVKM. There are 14 residues in the CDR3. V was pared by 3 bases and J by 2 bases, with 10 bases between. The CDR3 loop reads CASSFGTANTEAFF. In DNA, the CDR3 is TGTGCCAGCAGTTTTGGTACAGCCAACACTGAAGCTTTCTTT. The whole variable domain, filled in from reference TRBV28 and TRBJ1-1, reads DVKVTQSSRYLVKRTGEKVFLECVQDMDHENMFWYRQDPGLGLRLIYFSYDVKMKEKGDIPEGYSVSREKKERFSLILESASTNQTSMYLCASSFGTANTEAFFGQGTRLTVV.

This chain connects TRBV6-1 to TRBJ2-7; tentative D call: TRBD2 (6 bases). The CDR3 runs to 13 residues. V lost 5 bases and J 2 bases, leaving 10 bases between the germline ends. In germline, CDR1 is MNHNS, CDR2 SASEGT. This CDR3 reads CASSRDWAYEQYF. CDR3 nucleotides: TGTGCCAGCAGTCGGGACTGGGCCTACGAGCAGTACTTC.

This chain joins TRBV11-1 and TRBJ2-6, with 13 nucleotides matching TRBD2. The CDR3 sequence is 18 residues long. Trimming cost V 4 bases and J 3 bases; bases outside gene matches: 6. Germline V gives CDR1 SGHAT, CDR2 FQDESV (reference sequence). CDR3 coding DNA: TGTGCCAGCAGCTCAAGGACTAGCGGGAGATATGGGGCCAACGTCCTGACTTTC. This gives the protein CASSSRTSGRYGANVLTF.

V and J are TRBV5-4 and TRBJ2-3; TRBD1 is a possible D gene (5 bases). The V end was cut by 0 bases, the J end by 1 base, with 15 bases between. The germline V gene has CDR1 SGHNT and CDR2 YYREEE (reference sequence). The CDR3 extends over 17 amino acids. This CDR3 is CASSLGGALGGTDTQYF. The CDR3 DNA reads TGTGCCAGCAGCTTGGGTGGCGCGCTAGGGGGCACAGATACGCAGTATTTT.

This clone turned up a few times. The DNA for the CDR3 is TGTGCCAGTAGTATAGCCCAGGGAACTGGGAACACTGAAGCTTTCTTT. Translation gives CASSIAQGTGNTEAFF. The V call is TRBV19, the J call TRBJ1-1; a possible D gene is TRBD1 (5 bases). Germline CDR1 is LNHDA and CDR2 is SQIVND (reference sequence). The CDR3 consists of 16 residues. Trimming pared 1 base from V and 1 base from J, leaving 13 bases between.